This TCR beta chain was retrieved from a study of cytotoxic CD8 clonotypes in ibrutinib-treated CLL. Whole-study context: The patient breakdown showed approximately ten relapsed/refractory and roughly 14 treatment-naive cases, with some 18 IGHV unmutated. The response samples were taken once patients had been treated for a median of approximately 12 months, range 6 to 36.

This clone has just a few counts. Its specificity is not known. This CDR3 has 15 amino acids. The V gene's germline CDR1 is SGDLS and CDR2 YYNGEE. V lost 3 bases, J lost 4 bases, and 11 bases lay in between. Findings of the study overall: Clonality was higher at ibrutinib response and returned toward baseline at progression.

Clones were read by immunoSEQ multiplex PCR, and TCRdb kept only the in-frame ones, dropping some. The profile shows almost 45,000 clones, approximately 74% of them singletons. Cryopreserved PBMCs provided roughly 2 micrograms of genomic DNA for the TCR beta libraries. This sequence originates from a human donor with chronic lymphocytic leukemia. J is TRBJ2-6 and V is TRBV9; D gene unclear. The sequencing here drew on PBMCs, taken after 12 months of ibrutinib treatment. The CDR3 loop is CASSGPSYGANVLTF. The CDR3 DNA reads TGTGCCAGCAGCGGCCCCTCTTACGGGGCCAACGTCCTGACTTTC. Looking up the rest from reference TRBV9 and TRBJ2-6 gives the full variable domain: DSGVTQTPKHLITATGQRVTLRCSPRSGDLSVYWYQQSLDQGLQFLIQYYNGEERAKGNILERFSAQQFPDLHSELNLSSLELGDSALYFCASSGPSYGANVLTFGAGSRLTVL.